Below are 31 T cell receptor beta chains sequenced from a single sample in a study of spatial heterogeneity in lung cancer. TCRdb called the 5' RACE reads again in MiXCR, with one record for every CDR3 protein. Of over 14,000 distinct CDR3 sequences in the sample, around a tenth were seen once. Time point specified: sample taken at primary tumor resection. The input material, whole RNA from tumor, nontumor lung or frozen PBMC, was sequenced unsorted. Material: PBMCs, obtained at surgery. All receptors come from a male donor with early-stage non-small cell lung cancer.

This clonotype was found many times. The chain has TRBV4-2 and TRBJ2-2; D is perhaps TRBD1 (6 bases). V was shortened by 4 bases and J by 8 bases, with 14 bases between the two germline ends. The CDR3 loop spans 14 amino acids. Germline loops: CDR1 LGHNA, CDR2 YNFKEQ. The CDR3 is CASSPHRTDGELFF. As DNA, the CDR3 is TGTGCCAGCAGCCCCCATCGGACAGATGGGGAGCTGTTTTTT.

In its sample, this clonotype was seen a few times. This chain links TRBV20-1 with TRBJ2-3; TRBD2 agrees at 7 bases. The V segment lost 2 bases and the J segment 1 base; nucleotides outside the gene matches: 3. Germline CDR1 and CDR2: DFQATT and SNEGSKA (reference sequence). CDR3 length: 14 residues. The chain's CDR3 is CSARPGRRTDTQYF. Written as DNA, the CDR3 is TGCAGTGCTAGACCCGGGAGGCGCACAGATACGCAGTATTTT.

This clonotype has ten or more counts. The CDR3 sequence: CSVPVMGQKETQYF. The CDR3 coding sequence is TGCAGCGTGCCCGTGATGGGACAGAAAGAGACCCAGTACTTC. V and J are TRBV29-1 and TRBJ2-5; 7 bases line up with TRBD1. Germline V gives CDR1 SQVTM, CDR2 ANQGSEA. The CDR3 has 14 residues. J lost 3 bases, V lost 6 bases, and 10 bases had no gene match. The whole variable domain, remainder taken from reference TRBV29-1 and TRBJ2-5, is SAVISQKPSRDICQRGTSLTIQCQVDSQVTMMFWYRQQPGQSLTLIATANQGSEATYESGFVIDKFPISRPNLTFSTLTVSNMSPEDSSIYLCSVPVMGQKETQYFGPGTRLLVL.

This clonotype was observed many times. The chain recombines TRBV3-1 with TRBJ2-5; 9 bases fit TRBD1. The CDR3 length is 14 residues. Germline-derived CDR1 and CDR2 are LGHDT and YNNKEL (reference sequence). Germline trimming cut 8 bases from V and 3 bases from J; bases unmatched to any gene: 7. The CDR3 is CASRPGTGKETQYF. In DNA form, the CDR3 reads TGTGCCAGCCGCCCCGGGACAGGGAAAGAGACCCAGTACTTC.

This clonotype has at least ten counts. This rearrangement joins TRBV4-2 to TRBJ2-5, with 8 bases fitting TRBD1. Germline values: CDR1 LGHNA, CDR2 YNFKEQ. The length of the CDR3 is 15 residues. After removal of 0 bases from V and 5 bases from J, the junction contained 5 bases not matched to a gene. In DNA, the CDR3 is TGTGCCAGCAGCCAAGACAGGGGGCGATCGGAGACCCAGTACTTC. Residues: CASSQDRGRSETQYF.

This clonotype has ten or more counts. The CDR3 DNA sequence: TGTGCCAGCAGAAACCCAGGGACTGGCACAGATACGCAGTATTTT. Its protein is CASRNPGTGTDTQYF. This chain joins TRBV6-5 and TRBJ2-3, with D perhaps matching TRBD2 (6 bases). CDR3 size: 15 residues. Between the trimmed V and J ends, which lost 6 bases and 1 base, there was a span of 14 bases. Germline assignment: CDR1 MNHEY and CDR2 SVGAGI.

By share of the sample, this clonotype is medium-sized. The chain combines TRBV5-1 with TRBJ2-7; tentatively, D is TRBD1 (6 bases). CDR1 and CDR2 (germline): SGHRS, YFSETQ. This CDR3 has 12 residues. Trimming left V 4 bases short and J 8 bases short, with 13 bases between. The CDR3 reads CASSLWGPQQYF. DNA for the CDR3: TGCGCCAGCAGCCTCTGGGGGCCTCAGCAGTACTTC.

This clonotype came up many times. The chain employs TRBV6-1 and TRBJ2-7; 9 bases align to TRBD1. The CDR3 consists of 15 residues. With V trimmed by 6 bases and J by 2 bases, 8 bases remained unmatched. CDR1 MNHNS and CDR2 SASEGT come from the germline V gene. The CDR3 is CASRSSGQGAYEQYF. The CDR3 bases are TGTGCCAGCAGATCATCGGGACAGGGAGCCTACGAGCAGTACTTC.

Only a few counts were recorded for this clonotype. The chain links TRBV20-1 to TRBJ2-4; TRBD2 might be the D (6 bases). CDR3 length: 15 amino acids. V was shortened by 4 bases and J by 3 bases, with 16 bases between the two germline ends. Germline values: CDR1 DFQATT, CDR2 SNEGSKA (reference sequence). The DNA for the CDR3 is TGCAGTGCTAAAACTCCGACTAGAAGCAAAAACATTCAGTACTTC. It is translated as CSAKTPTRSKNIQYF.

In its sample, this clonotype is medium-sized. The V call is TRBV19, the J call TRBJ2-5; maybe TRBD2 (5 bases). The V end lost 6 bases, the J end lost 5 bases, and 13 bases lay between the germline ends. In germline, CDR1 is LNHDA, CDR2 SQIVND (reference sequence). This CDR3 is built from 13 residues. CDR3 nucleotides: TGTGCCAGTAGAATGACTATATTTGAGACCCAGTACTTC. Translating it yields CASRMTIFETQYF.

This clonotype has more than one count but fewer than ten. The DNA for the CDR3 is TGCGCCAGCAGCCAAGATCTACCGGGAGAGGGCACTGAAGCTTTCTTT. It translates to CASSQDLPGEGTEAFF. The chain joins TRBV4-3 to TRBJ1-1; D not resolved. Germline values: CDR1 LGHNA, CDR2 YSLEER. Deletions cut 0 bases from V and 4 bases from J, with 15 bases between. The CDR3 is 16 residues long.

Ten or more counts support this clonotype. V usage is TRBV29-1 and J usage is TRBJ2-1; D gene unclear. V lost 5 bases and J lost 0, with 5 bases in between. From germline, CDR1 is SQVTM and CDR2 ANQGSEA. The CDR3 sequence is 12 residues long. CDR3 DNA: TGCAGCGTTCTTAGCTCCTACAATGAGCAGTTCTTC. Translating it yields CSVLSSYNEQFF.

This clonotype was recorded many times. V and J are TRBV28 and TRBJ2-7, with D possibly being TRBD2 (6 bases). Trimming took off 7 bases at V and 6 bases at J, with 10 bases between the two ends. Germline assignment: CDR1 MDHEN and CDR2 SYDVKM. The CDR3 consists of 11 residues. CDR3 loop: CASNGGAEQYF. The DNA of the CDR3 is TGTGCCAGCAACGGGGGTGCCGAGCAGTACTTC.

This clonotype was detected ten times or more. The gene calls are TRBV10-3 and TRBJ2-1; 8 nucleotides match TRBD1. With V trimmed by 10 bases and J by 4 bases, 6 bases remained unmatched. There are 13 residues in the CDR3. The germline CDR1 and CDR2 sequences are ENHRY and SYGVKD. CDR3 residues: CATQGEPYNEQFF. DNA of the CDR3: TGTGCCACACAGGGGGAGCCTTACAATGAGCAGTTCTTC.

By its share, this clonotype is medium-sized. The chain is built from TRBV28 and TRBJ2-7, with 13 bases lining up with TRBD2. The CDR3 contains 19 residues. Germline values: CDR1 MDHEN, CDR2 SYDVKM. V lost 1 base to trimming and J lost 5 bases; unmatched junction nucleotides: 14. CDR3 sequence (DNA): TGTGCCAGCAGTTTATATCTCCCTCCCGGACTAGCGGGAGCCGACGAGCAGTACTTC. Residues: CASSLYLPPGLAGADEQYF. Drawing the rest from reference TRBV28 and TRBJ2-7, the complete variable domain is DVKVTQSSRYLVKRTGEKVFLECVQDMDHENMFWYRQDPGLGLRLIYFSYDVKMKEKGDIPEGYSVSREKKERFSLILESASTNQTSMYLCASSLYLPPGLAGADEQYFGPGTRLTVT.

The CDR3 reads CSARDRISFSPTDTQYF. For the CDR3, the DNA is TGCAGTGCTAGAGATCGGATTAGCTTTTCCCCCACAGATACGCAGTATTTT. V usage is TRBV20-1 and J usage is TRBJ2-3; D ambiguous. Germline assignment: CDR1 DFQATT and CDR2 SNEGSKA (reference sequence). The germline V and J ends were trimmed by 0 bases and 2 bases, with 18 bases remaining between them. This CDR3 is built from 17 residues.

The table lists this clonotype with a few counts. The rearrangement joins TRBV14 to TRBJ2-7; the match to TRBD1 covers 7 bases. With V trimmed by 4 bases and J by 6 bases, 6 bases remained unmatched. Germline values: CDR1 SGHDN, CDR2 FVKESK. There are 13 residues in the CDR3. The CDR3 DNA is TGTGCCAGCAGCCTAGAACAGGGGTTCGAGCAGTACTTC. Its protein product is CASSLEQGFEQYF.

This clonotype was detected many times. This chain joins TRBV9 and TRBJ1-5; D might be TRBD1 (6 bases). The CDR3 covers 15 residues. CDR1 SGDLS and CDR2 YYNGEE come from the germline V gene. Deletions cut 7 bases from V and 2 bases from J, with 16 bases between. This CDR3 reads CASAPGGSGNQPQHF. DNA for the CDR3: TGTGCCAGCGCGCCCGGGGGCTCGGGCAATCAGCCCCAGCATTTT.

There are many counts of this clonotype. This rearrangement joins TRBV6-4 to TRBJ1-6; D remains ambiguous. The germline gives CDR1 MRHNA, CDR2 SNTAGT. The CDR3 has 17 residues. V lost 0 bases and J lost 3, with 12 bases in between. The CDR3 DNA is TGTGCCAGCAGTGACTCGAAATTACAGCTCTATAATTCACCCCTCCACTTT. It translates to CASSDSKLQLYNSPLHF.

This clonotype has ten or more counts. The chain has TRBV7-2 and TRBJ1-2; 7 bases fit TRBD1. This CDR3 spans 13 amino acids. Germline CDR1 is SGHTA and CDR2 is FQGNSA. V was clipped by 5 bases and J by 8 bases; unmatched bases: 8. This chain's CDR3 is CASSPLTGNGYTF. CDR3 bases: TGTGCCAGCAGCCCGCTGACAGGGAACGGCTACACCTTC.

The CDR3 sequence: CASSWAGVGETQYF. CDR3 in DNA: TGTGCCAGCAGCTGGGCGGGAGTTGGGGAGACCCAGTACTTC. The V gene is TRBV7-9, the J gene TRBJ2-5; 7 bases are a match to TRBD2. Trimming at V came to 4 bases and at J to 5 bases, leaving 7 bases not matched to a gene. This CDR3 has 14 amino acids. Germline lookup yields CDR1 SEHNR and CDR2 FQNEAQ (reference sequence). The full variable domain, with the rest looked up from reference TRBV7-9 and TRBJ2-5, is DTGVSQNPRHKITKRGQNVTFRCDPISEHNRLYWYRQTLGQGPEFLTYFQNEAQLEKSRLLSDRFSAERPKGSFSTLEIQRTEQGDSAMYLCASSWAGVGETQYFGPGTRLLVL.

The CDR3 coding sequence is TGTGCCAGCAGTTACGGGATAGCGGGGGCCCCCTCGCAAGAGACCCAGTACTTC. It specifies CASSYGIAGAPSQETQYF. The chain has TRBV6-2 or TRBV6-3 and TRBJ2-5; 9 bases fit TRBD2. Germline lookup yields CDR1 MNHEY and CDR2 SVGEGT. This CDR3 is 18 amino acids long. V shed 2 bases and J 2 bases; nucleotides not matched to a gene: 12.

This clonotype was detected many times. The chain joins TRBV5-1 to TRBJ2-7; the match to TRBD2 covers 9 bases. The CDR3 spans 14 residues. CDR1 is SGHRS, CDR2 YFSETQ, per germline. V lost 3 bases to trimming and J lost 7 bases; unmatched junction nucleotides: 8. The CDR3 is CASSSGLATREQYF. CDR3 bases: TGCGCCAGCAGCTCGGGACTAGCAACAAGAGAGCAGTACTTC.

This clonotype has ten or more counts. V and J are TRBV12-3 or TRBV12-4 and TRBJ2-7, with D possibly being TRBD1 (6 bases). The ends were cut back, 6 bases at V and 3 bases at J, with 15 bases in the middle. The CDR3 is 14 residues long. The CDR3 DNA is TGTGCCAGCAGCCCCGGGTCACAGGGCTACGAGCAGTACTTC. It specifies CASSPGSQGYEQYF.

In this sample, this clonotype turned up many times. The CDR3 DNA is TGCAGTGCTAGAGATAGACAGGGATTTTACTATGGCTACACCTTC. Protein: CSARDRQGFYYGYTF. The chain joins TRBV20-1 to TRBJ1-2; 7 bases align to TRBD1. V gave up 0 bases and J gave up 3 bases; unmatched junction bases: 7. CDR1 and CDR2 (germline): DFQATT, SNEGSKA (reference sequence). CDR3 size: 15 residues.

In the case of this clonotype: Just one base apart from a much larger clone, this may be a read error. CDR3 sequence reads: CASSIDPRGRDNEQFF. DNA of the CDR3: TGTGCCAGCAGCATAGATCCAAGGGGAAGGGACAATGAGCAGTTCTTC. The chain links TRBV9 to TRBJ2-1; D might be TRBD1 (5 bases). Trimming took 4 bases from V and 5 from J, leaving 19 bases between them. Germline lookup yields CDR1 SGDLS and CDR2 YYNGEE. This CDR3 is 16 amino acids long.

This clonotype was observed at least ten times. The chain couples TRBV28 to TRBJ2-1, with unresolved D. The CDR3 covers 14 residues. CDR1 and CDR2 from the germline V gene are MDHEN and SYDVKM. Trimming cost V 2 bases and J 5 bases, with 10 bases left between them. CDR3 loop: CASSLGMLHNEQFF. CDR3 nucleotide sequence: TGTGCCAGCAGTTTAGGTATGCTCCACAATGAGCAGTTCTTC.

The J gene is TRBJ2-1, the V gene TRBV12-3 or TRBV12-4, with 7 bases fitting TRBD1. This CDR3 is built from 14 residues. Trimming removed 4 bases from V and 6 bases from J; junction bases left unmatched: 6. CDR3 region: CASSSGQSSNEQFF. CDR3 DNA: TGTGCCAGCAGTTCGGGACAGTCGAGCAATGAGCAGTTCTTC.

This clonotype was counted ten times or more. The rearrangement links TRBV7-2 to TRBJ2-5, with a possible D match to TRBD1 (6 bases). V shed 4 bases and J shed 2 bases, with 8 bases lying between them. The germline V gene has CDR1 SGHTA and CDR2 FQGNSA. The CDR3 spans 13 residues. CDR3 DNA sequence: TGTGCCAGCAGCTCAGGGGTACAAGAGACCCAGTACTTC. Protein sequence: CASSSGVQETQYF.

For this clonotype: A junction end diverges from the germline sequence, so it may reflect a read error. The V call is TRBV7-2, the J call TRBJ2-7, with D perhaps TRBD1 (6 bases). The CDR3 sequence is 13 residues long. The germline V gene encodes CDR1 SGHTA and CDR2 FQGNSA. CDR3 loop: CSSSWGPVGEQYF. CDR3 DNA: TGTTCCAGCAGCTGGGGGCCGGTGGGCGAGCAGTACTTC.

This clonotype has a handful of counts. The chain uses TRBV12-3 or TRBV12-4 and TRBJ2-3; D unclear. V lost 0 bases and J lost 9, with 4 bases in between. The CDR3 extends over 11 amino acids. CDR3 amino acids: CASSLASTQYF. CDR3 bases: TGTGCCAGCAGTTTAGCTAGCACGCAGTATTTT.